This entry lists 8 T cell receptor beta chains sequenced from one sample in a study of T cell responses to AZD1222 COVID-19 vaccine. Only in-frame clones appear in the TCRdb table, and some are missing; sequencing was by immunoSEQ multiplex PCR. The sample yields about 72,000 clones, roughly 87% seen once. Sample: peripheral blood, taken 28 days after the second AZD1222 dose. Receptors were obtained from an adult who received the AZD1222 COVID-19 vaccine.

The chain links TRBV7-8 to TRBJ1-5; no clear D gene. CDR3 length equals 14 residues. V was clipped by 3 bases and J by 7 bases, with 13 bases between them. Germline V lookup: CDR1 SGHVS, CDR2 FQNEAQ. CDR3 sequence: CASSLGLDLQPQHF. Here the CDR3 DNA reads TGTGCCAGCAGCTTGGGCCTGGACCTACAGCCCCAGCATTTT.

The chain joins TRBV29-1 to TRBJ2-7; 9 bases are shared with TRBD2. The CDR3 totals 12 residues. Germline trimming cut 8 bases from V and 2 bases from J; bases unmatched to any gene: 4. Germline V lookup: CDR1 SQVTM, CDR2 ANQGSEA. CDR3 bases: TGCAGCATCTTAGCGGGAGCCTACGAGCAGTACTTC. This sequence encodes CSILAGAYEQYF.

V gene TRBV10-3 combines with J gene TRBJ1-1, with TRBD1 matching over 8 bases. CDR3 length: 13 amino acids. CDR1 and CDR2 from the germline V gene are ENHRY and SYGVKD. The V and J ends lost 6 bases and 0 bases, in that order; junction bases with no gene match: 0. Here the CDR3 reads CAIRDRVNTEAFF. The CDR3 region has the DNA TGTGCCATCAGGGACAGGGTGAACACTGAAGCTTTCTTT.

The genes are TRBV19 and TRBJ1-2; D is unclear. V dropped 8 bases and J dropped 8 bases, with 21 bases sitting between them. The germline gives CDR1 LNHDA, CDR2 SQIVND (reference sequence). The CDR3 totals 14 residues. CDR3: CASHLTGRSRGYTF. The CDR3 region has the DNA TGTGCCAGTCATCTAACCGGACGGAGCAGGGGCTACACCTTC. The variable domain in full, with the rest retrieved from reference TRBV19 and TRBJ1-2, is DGGITQSPKYLFRKEGQNVTLSCEQNLNHDAMYWYRQDPGQGLRLIYYSQIVNDFQKGDIAEGYSVSREKKESFPLTVTSAQKNPTAFYLCASHLTGRSRGYTFGSGTRLTVV.

V and J are TRBV11-2 and TRBJ2-5, with 12 bases aligning to TRBD1. Germline V CDR1 and CDR2: SGHAT, FQNNGV. The CDR3 has 17 residues. The ends lost 0 bases at V and 7 bases at J; junction bases unmatched: 9. CDR3 in amino acids: CASSLDAGTGGIGTQYF. The CDR3 DNA reads TGTGCCAGCAGCTTAGATGCCGGGACAGGGGGCATTGGGACCCAGTACTTC.

The chain couples TRBV27 to TRBJ2-5; tentative D call: TRBD1 (5 bases). V was cut by 2 bases and J by 3 bases, with 10 bases left in between. Germline assignment: CDR1 MNHEY and CDR2 SMNVEV (reference sequence). There are 14 residues in the CDR3. The CDR3 reads CASSLQGMKETQYF. The CDR3 nucleotides read TGTGCCAGCAGTTTACAGGGAATGAAAGAGACCCAGTACTTC.

This clone was seen only once. The rearrangement links TRBV14 to TRBJ1-2; D unclear. The CDR3 runs 15 residues. The germline V gene encodes CDR1 SGHDN and CDR2 FVKESK. The V gene lost 1 base and the J gene lost 2 bases, with 11 bases spanning the gap. The CDR3 DNA sequence: TGTGCCAGCAGCCAAGCCCGGGTGATGAACTATGGCTACACCTTC. Translating gives CASSQARVMNYGYTF.

In its sample, this clone was seen a few times. The genes are TRBV9 and TRBJ1-2; 7 bases map to TRBD1. This CDR3 is built from 15 residues. V lost 2 bases to trimming and J lost 2 bases; unmatched junction nucleotides: 6. Per germline, CDR1 SGDLS and CDR2 YYNGEE. CDR3 residues: CASSVSQGLNYGYTF. CDR3 DNA sequence: TGTGCCAGCAGCGTGTCACAGGGGTTAAACTATGGCTACACCTTC.